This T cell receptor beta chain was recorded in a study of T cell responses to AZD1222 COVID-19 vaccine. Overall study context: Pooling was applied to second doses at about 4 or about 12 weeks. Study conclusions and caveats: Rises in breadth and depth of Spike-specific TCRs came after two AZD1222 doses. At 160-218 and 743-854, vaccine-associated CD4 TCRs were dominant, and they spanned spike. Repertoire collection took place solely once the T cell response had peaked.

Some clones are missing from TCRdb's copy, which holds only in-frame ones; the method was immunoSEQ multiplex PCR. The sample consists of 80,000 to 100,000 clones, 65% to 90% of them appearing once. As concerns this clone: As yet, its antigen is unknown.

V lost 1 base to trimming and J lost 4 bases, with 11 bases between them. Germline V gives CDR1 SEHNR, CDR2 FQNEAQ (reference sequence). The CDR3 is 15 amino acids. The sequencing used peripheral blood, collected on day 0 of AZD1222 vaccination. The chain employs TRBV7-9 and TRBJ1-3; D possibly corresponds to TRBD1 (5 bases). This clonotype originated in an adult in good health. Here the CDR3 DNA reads TGTGCCAGCAGCTTAGGGTTGGGGCGAGGAAACACCATATATTTT. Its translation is CASSLGLGRGNTIYF.